These T cell receptor beta chains were read from a single sample in a study of blood T cell repertoires in COVID-19. Clones were sequenced by immunoSEQ multiplex PCR, and TCRdb holds only the in-frame ones, with some missing. The table records 430,000 or so clones, nearly 90% of them present only once. Sequenced: PBMCs or T cells enriched from blood (not recorded which). The receptors shown here come from a young woman who had been exposed to COVID-19. CDR3s include the opening cysteine and the closing phenylalanine or tryptophan. A D gene is named only where the DNA matches it firmly.

CDR3 length: 16
J gene: TRBJ2-7
D gene: TRBD2
V gene: TRBV11-3
CDR3 protein: CASSSGTSSSIYEQYF

CDR3 length: 14
J gene: TRBJ2-7
D gene: TRBD1
V gene: TRBV6-2/TRBV6-3
CDR3 protein: CASSDGQGPYEQYF

CDR3 length: 12
J gene: TRBJ1-1
D gene: -
V gene: TRBV7-9
CDR3 protein: CASSLGQPEAFF

CDR3 length: 15
J gene: TRBJ2-7
D gene: TRBD2
V gene: TRBV18
CDR3 protein: CASSPGGVSRYEQYF

CDR3 length: 14
J gene: TRBJ2-7
D gene: TRBD2
V gene: TRBV20-1
CDR3 protein: CSASRTTSGYEQYF

CDR3 length: 15
J gene: TRBJ2-3
D gene: -
V gene: TRBV18
CDR3 protein: CASSPVEAPTDTQYF

CDR3 length: 14
J gene: TRBJ1-4
D gene: -
V gene: TRBV7-9
CDR3 protein: CASRGDNMVEKLFF

CDR3 length: 12
J gene: TRBJ1-6
D gene: -
V gene: TRBV11-2
CDR3 protein: CASSLGGSPLHF

CDR3 length: 14
J gene: TRBJ1-2
D gene: TRBD1
V gene: TRBV5-6
CDR3 protein: CASSRRTGDYGYTF

CDR3 length: 14
J gene: TRBJ1-2
D gene: TRBD1
V gene: TRBV28
CDR3 protein: CASSPGDRSNGYTF

CDR3 length: 16
J gene: TRBJ1-3
D gene: -
V gene: TRBV28
CDR3 protein: CASSLGTVWTGNTIYF

CDR3 length: 16
J gene: TRBJ1-1
D gene: -
V gene: TRBV4-3
CDR3 protein: CASSQDPAAGVTEAFF

CDR3 length: 16
J gene: TRBJ2-2
D gene: -
V gene: TRBV15
CDR3 protein: CATSGTTIANTGELFF

CDR3 length: 17
J gene: TRBJ1-2
D gene: -
V gene: TRBV28
CDR3 protein: CASSSFGQVPTNYGYTF

CDR3 length: 15
J gene: TRBJ2-1
D gene: -
V gene: TRBV28
CDR3 protein: CASSTQGNVYNEQFF

CDR3 length: 15
J gene: TRBJ1-2
D gene: TRBD1
V gene: TRBV10-1
CDR3 protein: CASSDPGQGIYGYTF

CDR3 length: 18
J gene: TRBJ2-4
D gene: TRBD1
V gene: TRBV18
CDR3 protein: CASSPAQGATLAKNIQYF

CDR3 length: 14
J gene: TRBJ1-2
D gene: -
V gene: TRBV19
CDR3 protein: CASSIRGLIYGYTF

CDR3 length: 16
J gene: TRBJ2-2
D gene: -
V gene: TRBV27
CDR3 protein: CASTYQGASWAGELFF

CDR3 length: 14
J gene: TRBJ1-1
D gene: -
V gene: TRBV18
CDR3 protein: CASSPRGGNTEAFF

CDR3 length: 15
J gene: TRBJ1-3
D gene: -
V gene: TRBV6-1
CDR3 protein: CASSETGFSGNTIYF

CDR3 length: 14
J gene: TRBJ1-6
D gene: TRBD1
V gene: TRBV13
CDR3 protein: CASREDRNDSPLHF

CDR3 length: 15
J gene: TRBJ2-5
D gene: TRBD2
V gene: TRBV7-2
CDR3 protein: CASSLGLAGQETQYF

CDR3 length: 14
J gene: TRBJ2-1
D gene: TRBD2
V gene: TRBV6-5
CDR3 protein: CASSYSTSRDEQFF

CDR3 length: 15
J gene: TRBJ2-3
D gene: TRBD2
V gene: TRBV6-5
CDR3 protein: CASSYSSGGTDTQYF

CDR3 length: 18
J gene: TRBJ2-5
D gene: TRBD1
V gene: TRBV28
CDR3 protein: CASSYRQGGSILGETQYF

CDR3 length: 13
J gene: TRBJ1-1
D gene: -
V gene: TRBV28
CDR3 protein: CASSLREGSEAFF

CDR3 length: 15
J gene: TRBJ2-5
D gene: TRBD1
V gene: TRBV10-3
CDR3 protein: CAISGGGRYQETQYF

CDR3 length: 14
J gene: TRBJ2-1
D gene: -
V gene: TRBV24-1
CDR3 protein: CATSDVVRRNEQFF

CDR3 length: 15
J gene: TRBJ2-7
D gene: -
V gene: TRBV28
CDR3 protein: CASSFLAGISYEQYF

CDR3 length: 14
J gene: TRBJ1-2
D gene: -
V gene: TRBV19
CDR3 protein: CASSIKGANYGYTF

CDR3 length: 14
J gene: TRBJ1-1
D gene: TRBD1
V gene: TRBV7-8
CDR3 protein: CASSRDRGNTEAFF

CDR3 length: 14
J gene: TRBJ1-3
D gene: -
V gene: TRBV6-5
CDR3 protein: CASRLQGSGNTIYF

CDR3 length: 14
J gene: TRBJ1-6
D gene: -
V gene: TRBV19
CDR3 protein: CASSVQGFNSPLHF

CDR3 length: 13
J gene: TRBJ1-1
D gene: -
V gene: TRBV7-2
CDR3 protein: CASSTRYIGEAFF

CDR3 length: 16
J gene: TRBJ2-1
D gene: -
V gene: TRBV7-9
CDR3 protein: CASSLAGSGLYNEQFF

CDR3 length: 14
J gene: TRBJ1-6
D gene: -
V gene: TRBV9
CDR3 protein: CASRPAGPNSPLHF

CDR3 length: 15
J gene: TRBJ1-5
D gene: TRBD1
V gene: TRBV28
CDR3 protein: CGVDRAGLGSQPQHF

CDR3 length: 14
J gene: TRBJ1-4
D gene: TRBD1
V gene: TRBV6-5
CDR3 protein: CASRKGQGTEKLFF

CDR3 length: 20
J gene: TRBJ2-4
D gene: TRBD1
V gene: TRBV15
CDR3 protein: CATSRDPGQGDFLAKNIQYF

CDR3 length: 16
J gene: TRBJ2-1
D gene: TRBD2
V gene: TRBV19
CDR3 protein: CASSIVPSGYYNEQFF

CDR3 length: 14
J gene: TRBJ1-5
D gene: -
V gene: TRBV13
CDR3 protein: CASSLSQGNQPQHF

CDR3 length: 12
J gene: TRBJ1-1
D gene: -
V gene: TRBV5-1
CDR3 protein: CASRQGGTEAFF

CDR3 length: 16
J gene: TRBJ2-3
D gene: -
V gene: TRBV9
CDR3 protein: CASSVVGGASTDTQYF

CDR3 length: 14
J gene: TRBJ1-3
D gene: -
V gene: TRBV30
CDR3 protein: CASDSSPSGNTIYF

CDR3 length: 14
J gene: TRBJ2-3
D gene: -
V gene: TRBV5-1
CDR3 protein: CASSAESSTDTQYF

CDR3 length: 15
J gene: TRBJ1-2
D gene: TRBD1
V gene: TRBV15
CDR3 protein: CATSSRQGEGYGYTF

CDR3 length: 16
J gene: TRBJ2-7
D gene: TRBD1
V gene: TRBV10-1
CDR3 protein: CASSEFRDRGIDEQYF

CDR3 length: 18
J gene: TRBJ1-3
D gene: TRBD1
V gene: TRBV30
CDR3 protein: CAWRTARTGGFVGNTIYF

CDR3 length: 11
J gene: TRBJ2-5
D gene: TRBD2
V gene: TRBV12-3/TRBV12-4
CDR3 protein: CASSSGGGHYF